This paragraph reports one T cell receptor (beta chain). Its specificity is unknown. The CDR3 covers 15 residues. The germline V gene has CDR1 MGHDK and CDR2 SYGVNS. It was 3500 ng of total RNA that each TCR library used. TCRdb re-called the 5' RACE reads; every CDR3 protein appears as one record, without DNA. This sample's table has around 99,000 distinct CDR3 sequences. The data are from a study of monozygotic twins with inflammatory bowel disease. General study results and limits: No repertoire similarity difference was seen between concordant and discordant twins; power was possibly limited. Compared with healthy twins, IBD patients shared fewer clonotypes with others, especially with disease activity.

The sequence derives from a human donor with ulcerative colitis or Crohn's disease, or a healthy co-twin of an affected twin (not recorded which). Sequences were obtained from blood. This chain links TRBV25-1 with TRBJ2-5; TCRdb lists TRBD1, though no DNA is available to test this call. CDR3 region: CASSDFRGGQETQYF. The full variable domain, with the rest looked up from reference TRBV25-1 and TRBJ2-5, is EADIYQTPRYLVIGTGKKITLECSQTMGHDKMYWYQQDPGMELHLIHYSYGVNSTEKGDLSSESTVSRIRTEHFPLTLESARPSHTSQYLCASSDFRGGQETQYFGPGTRLLVL.